Detailed here is one TCR beta chain. Its target is not known. The data originate from a study of T-cell reconstitution after alpha-beta-depleted transplantation in children. This CDR3 region has 18 residues. With 5 bases removed from V and 5 bases from J, the gap between germline ends came to 27 bases. Germline CDR1 and CDR2: SGHVS and FQNEAQ. During its preparation, the TCRbeta library received unique molecular identifiers. TCRdb independently ran MiXCR on the PCR reads; one entry per CDR3 protein. The repertoire includes about 980,000 distinct CDR3 sequences, about 31% of them detected once, and over 25% sits in the top ten. General study findings and limits: Several hundred rapidly expanded clones from non-depleted graft cells reportedly supplied alpha-beta T cells about two months post-transplant. T cells produced anew were the main source of T-cell counts and diversity one year after transplant. Some patients owed their high day-60 TCRbeta diversity to surviving recipient T cells and thymic progenitors.

The sample in question was PBMCs, mostly from graft donor cells, obtained 360 days after TCRalphabeta/CD19-depleted stem cell transplant. J is TRBJ1-1 and V is TRBV7-8; no clear D. This receptor was obtained from a boy younger than two who had a stem cell transplant for SCID, so the T cells may come from the graft donor. CDR3 nucleotides: TGTGCCAGCAGCCCAGTTCGGTCCACGGGAGAGAGAGGGACTGAAGCTTTCTTT. It yields the protein CASSPVRSTGERGTEAFF.